The T cell receptor beta chain under discussion was sequenced for a study of blood T cell repertoires in COVID-19. Source study methods: Amplifying reference gene primers gave estimates of nucleated cell counts. TCRdb's copy holds only in-frame clones and misses some; the assay was immunoSEQ multiplex PCR. The DNA gave D and trimming, while V, J and clone size come from that table. The sample shows 120,000 to 150,000 clones, 70% to 90% of them seen only once. There are 14 residues in the CDR3. The V and J ends lost 8 bases and 0 bases, in that order; junction bases with no gene match: 3. Germline CDR1 reads SNHLY; CDR2 reads FYNNEI.

This sequence was found in a woman aged 60-75 years with acute or convalescent COVID-19. The rearrangement links TRBV2 to TRBJ2-1; 8 bases agree with TRBD2. The sample consisted of peripheral blood. This CDR3 is CASATSGSYNEQFF. CDR3 DNA: TGTGCCAGCGCAACTAGCGGCTCCTACAATGAGCAGTTCTTC.